The clone carrying this T cell receptor beta chain was observed a handful of times. Its antigen is undetermined. This record belongs to a study of OX40 agonist ivuxolimab in advanced cancers. Study context: It was ivuxolimab, an agonistic anti-OX40 (CD134) antibody, that patients were treated with. Broader study findings: CD4+ T cells averaged fewer expanded clones than CD8+ T cells.

Clones were sequenced by immunoSEQ multiplex PCR, and TCRdb holds only the in-frame ones, with some missing. This sample carries 45,000 or so clones, 80% of them seen once, and the ten largest clones take around 3.9%. This CDR3 is 16 amino acids long. The germline CDR1 and CDR2 sequences are SGHTA and FQGNSA. Trimming took off 5 bases at V and 0 bases at J, with 14 bases between the two ends. The TCR sequence derives from an adult with an advanced solid tumor such as melanoma, head and neck, liver or kidney cancer. The rearrangement links TRBV7-2 to TRBJ1-3; weak D call: TRBD1 (5 bases). This specimen was CD4+ or CD8+ T cells sorted from blood, taken in a trial of the OX40 agonist ivuxolimab. The CDR3 loop is CASSQGNPLSGNTIYF. The CDR3 DNA sequence: TGTGCCAGCAGCCAGGGAAACCCTCTCTCTGGAAACACCATATATTTT.